The present entry profiles one TCR beta chain with its context. The data derive from a study of blood T cell repertoires in COVID-19. Study-level information: Samples taken during acute and convalescent COVID-19 were collected in the United States, Italy and Spain. T cells, B-cell-depleted T cells, or PBMCs supplied cDNA or gDNA.

The germline CDR1 and CDR2 sequences are SGHRS and YFSETQ. After removal of 4 bases from V and 7 bases from J, the junction contained 11 bases not matched to a gene. The CDR3 has 16 residues. Authors' data handling: Reference gene primer amplification in the assay estimated nucleated cell counts. Data came from immunoSEQ multiplex PCR; TCRdb stores just in-frame clones and leaves some out. Clone size and the V and J calls come from that table; the DNA yielded D and trimming. Among under 250,000 clones listed, 83% were seen once. The sequenced sample was peripheral blood. This receptor was identified in a woman in her 70s with active or convalescent COVID-19. This chain links TRBV5-1 with TRBJ2-2; 9 bases line up with TRBD2. The CDR3 DNA reads as TGCGCCAGCAGCGTGATTAGCGGGAGAGTCGGCGGGGAGCTGTTTTTT. It is translated as CASSVISGRVGGELFF.